The source of this T cell receptor (beta chain) is a study of metastatic and nonmetastatic thyroid tumors. As for the study in general: Across blood and tumor or nodule tissue, repertoires from malignant and benign thyroid patients were compared with one another.

General study findings and limits: Malignant tumors reportedly showed significantly higher TCR beta diversity than benign nodules in both blood and tumor.

This CDR3 has 15 amino acids. The germline gives CDR1 MNHNS, CDR2 SASEGT. V was trimmed by 4 bases and J by 0 bases, leaving 10 bases between them. With respect to this clone: The antigen is not known.

Among the patients, none had received any treatment before thyroid surgery. Under the authors' procedure: Differences in CDR3 between clinicopathological groups were drawn on to build a classifier intended to discriminate distant-metastatic papillary thyroid cancer patients. TCRdb reassembled clones from the PCR reads with MiXCR. These V and J calls originate from TCRdb's pipeline instead of the authors' own analysis. Among around 52,000 clones, 30% were seen once, and the ten largest hold less than 20%. This chain joins TRBV6-1 and TRBJ2-1, with D possibly being TRBD1 or TRBD2 (7 bases each). Sequenced material: blood. The clonotype was recovered from a female donor with papillary thyroid cancer or a benign thyroid nodule (not recorded which). Some clones in this sample may be carry-over from other donors' samples. The CDR3 DNA reads TGTGCCAGCAGTGCCAGGGGGGGCTCCTACAATGAGCAGTTCTTC. Amino acid sequence: CASSARGGSYNEQFF.